The 7 T cell receptor beta chains below come from one sample, sequenced in a study of OX40 agonist ivuxolimab in advanced cancers. Generated by immunoSEQ multiplex PCR, the TCRdb table keeps only in-frame clones and is missing some. The sample lists 75,000 to 100,000 clones, approximately 90% occurring once. The sequencing used CD4+ or CD8+ T cells sorted from blood, collected in a trial of the OX40 agonist ivuxolimab. All receptors derive from an adult with an advanced solid tumor such as melanoma, head and neck, liver or kidney cancer.

The rearrangement uses TRBV30 and TRBJ2-1; TRBD2 is a possible D gene (6 bases). Germline loops: CDR1 GTSNPN, CDR2 SVGIG (reference sequence). CDR3 size: 14 residues. Trimming took off 0 bases at V and 8 bases at J, with 14 bases between the two ends. CDR3 coding DNA: TGTGCCTGGAGTGTACCCGGGAGATTTGATGAGCAGTTCTTC. Translation: CAWSVPGRFDEQFF.

The chain employs TRBV28 and TRBJ2-4; 7 bases fit TRBD1. The V segment lost 5 bases and the J segment 0 bases; nucleotides outside the gene matches: 10. This CDR3 region has 17 residues. Germline CDR1 MDHEN, CDR2 SYDVKM. The CDR3 here is CASSPLSGGEAKNIQYF. The CDR3, as DNA: TGTGCCAGCAGTCCCCTCTCAGGGGGAGAAGCCAAAAACATTCAGTACTTC.

The chain recombines TRBV9 with TRBJ1-4, with D unresolved. This CDR3 is 14 amino acids long. CDR1 is SGDLS and CDR2 is YYNGEE in the germline V gene. V was cut by 0 bases and J by 7 bases, with 10 bases left in between. CDR3 nucleotides: TGTGCCAGCAGCGTAGCCGCCTTGGGTGAAAAACTGTTTTTT. Protein product: CASSVAALGEKLFF.

For the CDR3, the DNA is TGTGCCAGCAGCGTAACAGGGAACACTGAAGCTTTCTTT. This encodes CASSVTGNTEAFF. This chain joins TRBV9 and TRBJ1-1; D perhaps matches TRBD1 (5 bases). Trimming removed 1 base at V and 1 base at J, with 5 bases between. Germline CDR1 SGDLS, CDR2 YYNGEE. This CDR3 is built from 13 residues. Combining the CDR3 with reference TRBV9 and TRBJ1-1 gives the whole variable domain DSGVTQTPKHLITATGQRVTLRCSPRSGDLSVYWYQQSLDQGLQFLIQYYNGEERAKGNILERFSAQQFPDLHSELNLSSLELGDSALYFCASSVTGNTEAFFGQGTRLTVV.

The rearrangement links TRBV12-2 to TRBJ2-5; the table's D gene call, TRBD2, was not cross checked with the DNA. TRBV12-2 is shown as a pseudogene. This CDR3 contains 15 residues. CDR3 coding DNA: TGTGCAAGTCGCTTAGCAGGGCTAGCGGGCGAGACCCAGTACTTC. Translating gives CASRLAGLAGETQYF.

CDR3 coding DNA: TGTGCCAGCAGCCCGGGACTAGCGGGAACTCAAGAGACCCAGTACTTC. Its translation is CASSPGLAGTQETQYF. The chain carries TRBV5-8 and TRBJ2-5, with 13 bases that match TRBD2. J lost 2 bases, V lost 4 bases, and 5 bases had no gene match. Germline loops: CDR1 SGHTS, CDR2 YDEGEE. The CDR3 runs 16 residues.

CDR3 residues: CAWRSLSYNEQFF. In DNA form, the CDR3 reads TGTGCCTGGAGGTCTCTTTCCTACAATGAGCAGTTCTTC. This chain links TRBV30 with TRBJ2-1; D unclear. CDR3 size: 13 residues. The V gene's germline CDR1 is GTSNPN and CDR2 SVGIG (reference sequence). V lost 3 bases, J lost 1 base, and 7 bases lay in between.